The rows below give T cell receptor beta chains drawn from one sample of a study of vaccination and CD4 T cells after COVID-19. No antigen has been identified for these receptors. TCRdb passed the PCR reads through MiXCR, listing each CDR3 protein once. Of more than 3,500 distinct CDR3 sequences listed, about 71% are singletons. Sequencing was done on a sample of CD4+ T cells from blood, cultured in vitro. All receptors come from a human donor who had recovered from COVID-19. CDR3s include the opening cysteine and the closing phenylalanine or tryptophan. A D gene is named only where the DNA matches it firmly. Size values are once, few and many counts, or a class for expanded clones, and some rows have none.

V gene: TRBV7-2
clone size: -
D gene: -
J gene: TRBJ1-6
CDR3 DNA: TGTGCCAGCAGCACGTCCGTCTCCGGGACGGGTAATTCACCCCTCCACTTT
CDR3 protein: CASSTSVSGTGNSPLHF

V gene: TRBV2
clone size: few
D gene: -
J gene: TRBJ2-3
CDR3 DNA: TGTGCCAGCAAAGGTCTGGTAGGCGATACGCAGTATTTT
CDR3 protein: CASKGLVGDTQYF

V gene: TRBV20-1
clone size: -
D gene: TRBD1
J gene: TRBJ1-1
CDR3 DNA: TGCAGTGCCAGGGGAGGTCAGGGGGACGCTTTCTTT
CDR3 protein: CSARGGQGDAFF

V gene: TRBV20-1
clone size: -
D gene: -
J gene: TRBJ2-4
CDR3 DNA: TGCAGTGCTCGGGACACCCGACTAGCCAAAAACATTCAGTACTTC
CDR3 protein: CSARDTRLAKNIQYF

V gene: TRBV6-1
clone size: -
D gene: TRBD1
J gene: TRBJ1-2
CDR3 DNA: TGTGCCAGCAGTGGGCGAAACGACAGGGGAAGGGATGGCTACACCTTC
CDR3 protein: CASSGRNDRGRDGYTF

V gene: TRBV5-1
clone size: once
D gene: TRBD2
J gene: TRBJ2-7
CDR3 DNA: TGCGCCAGCAGCTTGGCGGTTGGGACTAGCGGTCTCTACGAGCAGTACTTC
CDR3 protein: CASSLAVGTSGLYEQYF

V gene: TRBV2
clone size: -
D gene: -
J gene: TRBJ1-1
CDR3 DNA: TGTGCCAGCAGTGAAGCAGGTGTTTTTTACGCTGAAGCTTTCTTT
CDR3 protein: CASSEAGVFYAEAFF

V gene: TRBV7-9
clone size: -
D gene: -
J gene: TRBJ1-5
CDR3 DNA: TGTGCCAGCAGCTTAGCGGGATCCCCCAATCAGCCCCAGCATTTT
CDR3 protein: CASSLAGSPNQPQHF

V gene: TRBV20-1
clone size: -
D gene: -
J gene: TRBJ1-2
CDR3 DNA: TGCAGTGCTAGCCCTTCCCCCCGATACTATGGCTACACCTTC
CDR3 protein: CSASPSPRYYGYTF

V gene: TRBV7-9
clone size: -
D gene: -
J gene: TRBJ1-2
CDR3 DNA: TGTGCCAGCAGCCTCCAGGGTGGAAACTATGGCTACACCTTC
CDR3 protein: CASSLQGGNYGYTF

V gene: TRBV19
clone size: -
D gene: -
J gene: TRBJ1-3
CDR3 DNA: TGTGCCAGTAACAGGGCAGACTCTGGAAACACCATATATTTT
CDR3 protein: CASNRADSGNTIYF

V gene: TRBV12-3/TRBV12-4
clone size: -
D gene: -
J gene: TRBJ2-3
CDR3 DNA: TGTGCCAGCAGCAGAAGACAGGGCACAGATACGCAGTATTTT
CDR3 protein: CASSRRQGTDTQYF

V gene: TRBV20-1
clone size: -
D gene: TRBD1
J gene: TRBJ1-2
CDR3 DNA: TGCAGTGCTAGCTCCAACAGGGGGAACTATGGCTACACCTTC
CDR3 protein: CSASSNRGNYGYTF

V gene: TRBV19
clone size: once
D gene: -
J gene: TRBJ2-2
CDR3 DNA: TGTGCCAGTAGACGATTGGCTGGGGAGAACACCGGGGAGCTGTTTTTT
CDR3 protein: CASRRLAGENTGELFF

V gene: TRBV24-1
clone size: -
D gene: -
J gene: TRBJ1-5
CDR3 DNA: TGTGCCACCAGTGATTTGGGAAGGGGGACCAATCAGCCCCAGCATTTT
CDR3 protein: CATSDLGRGTNQPQHF

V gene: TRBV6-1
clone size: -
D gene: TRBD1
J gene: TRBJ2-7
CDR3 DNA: TGTGCCAGCAGTCGGGACAGGGGGTCCTACGAGCAGTACTTC
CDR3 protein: CASSRDRGSYEQYF

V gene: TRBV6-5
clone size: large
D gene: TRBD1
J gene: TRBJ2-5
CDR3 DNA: TGTGCCAGCAGTTACTCGTCAGGGGGCGGAGAGACCCAGTACTTC
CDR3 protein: CASSYSSGGGETQYF

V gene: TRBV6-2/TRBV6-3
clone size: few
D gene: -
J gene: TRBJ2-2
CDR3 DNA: TGTGCCAGCAAGGAGTACGGGGAGCTGTTTTTT
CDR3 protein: CASKEYGELFF

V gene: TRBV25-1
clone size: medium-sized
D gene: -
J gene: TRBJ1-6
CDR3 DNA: TGTGCCAGCAGTCAACAGGCGAATTCACCCCTCCACTTT
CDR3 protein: CASSQQANSPLHF

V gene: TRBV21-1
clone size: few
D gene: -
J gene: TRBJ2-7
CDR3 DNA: TGTGCCAGCAGCAAACAATGGGGGAACCTTCTCTACGAGCAGTACTTC
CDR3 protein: CASSKQWGNLLYEQYF

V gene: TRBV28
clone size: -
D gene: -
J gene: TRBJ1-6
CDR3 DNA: TGTGCCAGCAGTTTGTCCCCGGGATCCTATAATTCACCCCTCCACTTT
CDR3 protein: CASSLSPGSYNSPLHF

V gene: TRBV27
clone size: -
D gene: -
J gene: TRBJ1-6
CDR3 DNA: TGTGCCAGCAGTTTGGTAGACTTCAATTCACCCCTCCACTTT
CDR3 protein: CASSLVDFNSPLHF

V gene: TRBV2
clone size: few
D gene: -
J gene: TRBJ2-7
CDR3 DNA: TGTGCCAGCAACCCCTTTTACTTAGCCTACGAGCAGTACTTC
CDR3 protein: CASNPFYLAYEQYF

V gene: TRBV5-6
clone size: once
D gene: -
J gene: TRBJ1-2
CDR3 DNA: TGTGCCAGCAGCTTGGCTAGGGGTACAAGTGGCTACACCTTC
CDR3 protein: CASSLARGTSGYTF

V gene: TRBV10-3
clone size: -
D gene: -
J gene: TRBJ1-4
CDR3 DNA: TGTGCCATCAGTGAGGGTCGGACAACTAATGAAAAACTGTTTTTT
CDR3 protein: CAISEGRTTNEKLFF

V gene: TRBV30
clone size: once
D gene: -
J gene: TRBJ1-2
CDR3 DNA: TGTGCCTGGAGAGCCTTATCCCCGGACAAGCTGTTCTATGGCTACACCTTC
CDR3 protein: CAWRALSPDKLFYGYTF

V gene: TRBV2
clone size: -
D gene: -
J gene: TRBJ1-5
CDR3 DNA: TGTGCCAGCAGTGTATATGGTTACGGCAATCAGCCCCAGCATTTT
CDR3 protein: CASSVYGYGNQPQHF

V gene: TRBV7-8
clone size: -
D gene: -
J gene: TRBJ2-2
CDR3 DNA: TGTGCCAGCAGCTCCCTAGTTGTGGCCGGGGAGCTGTTTTTT
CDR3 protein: CASSSLVVAGELFF

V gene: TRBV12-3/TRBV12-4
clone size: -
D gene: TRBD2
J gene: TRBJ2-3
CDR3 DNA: TGTGCCAGCAGACAGAGCGGGGGCACAGATACGCAGTATTTT
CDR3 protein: CASRQSGGTDTQYF

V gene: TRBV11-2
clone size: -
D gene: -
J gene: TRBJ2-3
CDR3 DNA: TGTGCCAGCAGCTTACTCCAGGGGCCCCCCACAGATACGCAGTATTTT
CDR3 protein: CASSLLQGPPTDTQYF

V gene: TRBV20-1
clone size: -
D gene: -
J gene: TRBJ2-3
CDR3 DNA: TGCAGTGCTTTTAGCCCGGGAGCTAGCACAGATACGCAGTATTTT
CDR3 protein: CSAFSPGASTDTQYF

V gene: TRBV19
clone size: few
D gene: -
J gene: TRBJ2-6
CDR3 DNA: TGTGCCAGTACCCTGCGCTCTGGGGCCAACGTCCTGACTTTC
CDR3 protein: CASTLRSGANVLTF

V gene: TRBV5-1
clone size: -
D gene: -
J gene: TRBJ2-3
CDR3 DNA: TGCGCCAGCAGCTGGACGGAACCTAGCACAGATACGCAGTATTTT
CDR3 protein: CASSWTEPSTDTQYF

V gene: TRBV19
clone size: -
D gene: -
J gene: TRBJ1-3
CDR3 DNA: TGTGCCAGTAGGCCTCCCGCAGTGTCAAACACCATATATTTT
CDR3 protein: CASRPPAVSNTIYF

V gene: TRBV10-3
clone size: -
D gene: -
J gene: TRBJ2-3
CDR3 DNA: TGTGCCATCAGTGAAGCTCGAGGAGATACGCAGTATTTT
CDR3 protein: CAISEARGDTQYF

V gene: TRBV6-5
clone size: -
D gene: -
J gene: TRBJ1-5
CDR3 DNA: TGTGCCAGCAGTTCGACGGACCATAGCAATCAGCCCCAGCATTTT
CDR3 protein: CASSSTDHSNQPQHF

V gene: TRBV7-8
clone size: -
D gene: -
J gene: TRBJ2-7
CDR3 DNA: TGTGCCAGCAGCACACTAATCTACGAGCAGTACTTC
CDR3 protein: CASSTLIYEQYF

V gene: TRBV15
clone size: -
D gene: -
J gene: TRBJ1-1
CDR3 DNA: TGTGCCACCAGCAGAGATAGTGGAAGGGCTGAAGCTTTCTTT
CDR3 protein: CATSRDSGRAEAFF

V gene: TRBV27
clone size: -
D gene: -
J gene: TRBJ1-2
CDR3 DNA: TGTGCCAGCAGTTTATTGGACAACGGGGGCTACACCTTC
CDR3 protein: CASSLLDNGGYTF

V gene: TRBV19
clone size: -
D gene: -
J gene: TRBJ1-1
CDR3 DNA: TGTGCCAGCCAGGGTACTATGAACACTGAAGCTTTCTTT
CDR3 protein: CASQGTMNTEAFF

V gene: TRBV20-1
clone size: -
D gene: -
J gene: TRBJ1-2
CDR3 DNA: TGCAGTGCTGATCAGCCAGGGCGCCGTGCTAACTATGGCTACACCTTC
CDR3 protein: CSADQPGRRANYGYTF

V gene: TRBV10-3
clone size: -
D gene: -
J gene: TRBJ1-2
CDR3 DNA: TGTGCCATCGGGGGAGACTCTAACTATGGCTACACCTTC
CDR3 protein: CAIGGDSNYGYTF

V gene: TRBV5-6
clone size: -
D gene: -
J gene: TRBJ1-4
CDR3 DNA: TGTGCCAGCAGCTTGAACAGGGATGGAGAGGAAAAACTGTTTTTT
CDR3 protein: CASSLNRDGEEKLFF

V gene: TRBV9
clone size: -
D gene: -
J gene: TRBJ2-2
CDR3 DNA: TGTGCCAGCAGCGTGAAGGGTAGCAGCACCGGGGAGCTGTTTTTT
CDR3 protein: CASSVKGSSTGELFF

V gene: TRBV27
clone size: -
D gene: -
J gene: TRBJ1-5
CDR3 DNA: TGTGCCAGCAGTCGCTGGGACGGAAAAAATAGCAATCAGCCCCAGCATTTT
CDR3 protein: CASSRWDGKNSNQPQHF

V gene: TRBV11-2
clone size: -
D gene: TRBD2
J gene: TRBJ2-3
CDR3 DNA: TGTGCCAGCAGCCCCCCGGGACTAGCAACAGATACGCAGTATTTT
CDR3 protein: CASSPPGLATDTQYF

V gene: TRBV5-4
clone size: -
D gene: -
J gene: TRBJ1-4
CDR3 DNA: TGTGCCAGCAGTACAAGTCTGGGTGAAAAACTGTTTTTT
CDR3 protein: CASSTSLGEKLFF